Each of the 4 T cell receptor beta chains below was sequenced from the same sample in a study of tumour-infiltrating T cells in Burkitt lymphoma. Repertoires were generated with immunoSEQ multiplex PCR, while TCRdb's copy carries only in-frame clones and drops some. Here the sample table reports approximately 15 clones. Sequencing used tumor tissue. These receptors were taken from a human donor with Burkitt lymphoma.

The rearrangement uses TRBV1 and TRBJ1-2. TRBV1 is designated a pseudogene. The CDR3 contains 14 residues. The CDR3 DNA follows: TGCACCAGCAGTCTTGTGCGAAAGACCTATGGCTACACCTTC. Protein: CTSSLVRKTYGYTF.

This clone showed up just once. One end of the junction fails to match germline, which may point to a read error. J is TRBJ1-2 and V is TRBV7-9; weak D call: TRBD1 (5 bases). Germline V gene data show CDR1 as SEHNR and CDR2 as FQNEAQ (reference sequence). The CDR3 has 16 residues. CDR3: CASSIGVEVFAYDYTF. The CDR3 nucleotides are TGTGCCAGCAGCATAGGGGTTGAGGTTTTTGCCTATGACTACACCTTC.

This chain connects TRBV5-1 to TRBJ2-6; D is ambiguous. Between the trimmed V and J ends, which lost 7 bases and 5 bases, there was a span of 22 bases. There are 17 residues in the CDR3. Germline loops: CDR1 SGHRS, CDR2 YFSETQ. CDR3 sequence: CASRSNGSQSRANVLTF. CDR3 DNA: TGCGCCAGCCGTAGTAACGGTTCACAAAGTCGGGCCAACGTCCTGACTTTC. Combining the CDR3 with reference TRBV5-1 and TRBJ2-6 gives the whole variable domain KAGVTQTPRYLIKTRGQQVTLSCSPISGHRSVSWYQQTPGQGLQFLFEYFSETQRNKGNFPGRFSGRQFSNSRSEMNVSTLELGDSALYLCASRSNGSQSRANVLTFGAGSRLTVL.

The chain couples TRBV4-1 to TRBJ2-5, with D perhaps matching TRBD1 (5 bases). The CDR3 is 14 amino acids. Per the germline V gene, CDR1 is MGHRA and CDR2 is YSYEKL. Between the trimmed V and J ends, which lost 4 bases and 1 base, there was a span of 10 bases. The CDR3 DNA reads as TGCGCCAGCAGCCTGACAGTCCCCCAAGAGACCCAGTACTTC. It codes for CASSLTVPQETQYF.